Sequencing of this TCR beta chain was carried out in a study of T cells in Graves' hyperthyroidism and ophthalmopathy. Whole-study findings and limits: Model predictions of ophthalmopathy came a median roughly 6.7 months before onset.

RNA transcripts gave rise to amplified TCR beta CDR3 regions. With the HTBI primer set, the TCR CDR3 went through a first round of RT-PCR. TCRdb reanalysed the multiplex PCR reads using MiXCR and keeps one entry per CDR3 protein. This table has roughly 420,000 distinct CDR3 sequences, around 14% appearing once. Germline trimming cut 0 bases from V and 3 bases from J; bases unmatched to any gene: 1. Per the germline V gene, CDR1 is LGHDT and CDR2 is YNNKEL (reference sequence). The CDR3 extends over 14 amino acids. Many counts were recorded for this clonotype. The antigen is undetermined. The origin of this receptor is a woman aged 18-30 years with Graves' hyperthyroidism. Input material: blood. The rearrangement uses TRBV3-1 and TRBJ1-2; 7 bases fit TRBD1. CDR3 residues: CASSQEGTDYGYTF. The CDR3 bases are TGTGCCAGCAGCCAAGAAGGGACAGACTATGGCTACACCTTC.